The source of this TCR beta chain is a study of blood T cell repertoires in COVID-19. Study overall: Material from acute and convalescent COVID-19 was sourced from the United States, Italy and Spain.

TCRdb keeps only in-frame clones here, not all; method: immunoSEQ multiplex PCR. The sample has about 100,000 clones; around four fifths are singletons. Germline CDR1 is SQVTM and CDR2 is ANQGSEA. This CDR3 has 15 residues. V shed 7 bases and J shed 3 bases, with 22 bases lying between them. The clonotype was recovered from a man between 65 and 79 years old with active or convalescent COVID-19. The specimen was peripheral blood. The J gene is TRBJ2-7, the V gene TRBV29-1; D ambiguous. The CDR3 is CSATAPQSPYYEQYF. The CDR3 nucleotides are TGCAGCGCAACCGCACCCCAGTCACCATACTACGAGCAGTACTTC.